This passage covers 27 T cell receptor beta chains from one sample sequenced in a study of cytomegalovirus exposure and HLA in healthy donors. Primers: 60 Vbeta forward and 13 Jbeta reverse. The method was immunoSEQ multiplex PCR; TCRdb's version includes in-frame clones alone and lacks a portion of them. The sample lists under 140,000 clones, about 90% occurring once. The sequenced sample was PBMCs. These receptor sequences come from a man aged 40-55 years in good health and CMV-seronegative.

CDR3 residues: CASSYSRGAGELFF. The CDR3 DNA reads as TGCGCCAGCTCCTACTCCCGGGGTGCCGGGGAGCTGTTTTTT. The chain links TRBV5-1 to TRBJ2-2; a weak D match, TRBD2 (5 bases). Trimming took 7 bases from V and 6 from J, leaving 16 bases between them. The length of the CDR3 is 14 residues. Germline loops: CDR1 SGHRS, CDR2 YFSETQ.

The chain links TRBV19 to TRBJ1-2, with TRBD1 matching 10 bases. V trimming: 8 bases; J trimming: 1 base; junction bases outside the gene matches: 4. The germline gives CDR1 LNHDA, CDR2 SQIVND (reference sequence). CDR3 size: 14 residues. CDR3 sequence reads: CASCRTGGNYGYTF. CDR3 bases: TGTGCCAGTTGCAGGACAGGGGGTAACTATGGCTACACCTTC.

This clone was recorded only once. The chain couples TRBV28 to TRBJ2-7; 9 nucleotides match TRBD1. CDR1 and CDR2 from the germline V gene are MDHEN and SYDVKM. The CDR3 sequence is 15 residues long. V trimming: 0 bases; J trimming: 2 bases; junction bases outside the gene matches: 2. CDR3 coding DNA: TGTGCCAGCAGTTTATGGGACAGGGGAGCCTACGAGCAGTACTTC. Amino acid sequence: CASSLWDRGAYEQYF.

This chain links TRBV19 with TRBJ2-1; perhaps TRBD2 as D (5 bases). V was shortened by 2 bases and J by 2 bases, with 10 bases between the two germline ends. Looked up from germline, CDR1 is LNHDA and CDR2 is SQIVND (reference sequence). The CDR3 is 15 residues long. CDR3 sequence reads: CASSISSVAYNEQFF. DNA for the CDR3: TGTGCCAGTAGTATAAGTAGCGTTGCCTACAATGAGCAGTTCTTC.

The chain joins TRBV19 to TRBJ1-2; tentatively, D is TRBD1 (6 bases). Germline lookup yields CDR1 LNHDA and CDR2 SQIVND (reference sequence). This CDR3 is 15 amino acids long. Trimming removed 6 bases from V and 4 bases from J, with 18 bases in between. The CDR3 DNA reads TGTGCCAGTAGCAGCACAGGGATGGCAAGCTATGGCTACACCTTC. This encodes CASSSTGMASYGYTF.

V usage is TRBV5-1 and J usage is TRBJ2-6, with TRBD1 matching over 8 bases. The ends lost 4 bases at V and 0 bases at J; junction bases unmatched: 6. CDR3 length: 17 amino acids. The germline V gene has CDR1 SGHRS and CDR2 YFSETQ. CDR3 DNA: TGCGCCAGCAGCGGACAGGGTACCCTCTCTGGGGCCAACGTCCTGACTTTC. Residues: CASSGQGTLSGANVLTF.

This chain links TRBV11-2 with TRBJ1-2; TRBD1 aligns across 7 bases. CDR1 and CDR2 from the germline V gene are SGHAT and FQNNGV. The CDR3 loop spans 13 amino acids. With V trimmed by 4 bases and J by 3 bases, 2 bases remained unmatched. CDR3 in amino acids: CASSSGTDYGYTF. The CDR3 DNA follows: TGTGCCAGCAGCTCTGGGACAGACTATGGCTACACCTTC.

CDR3 DNA sequence: TGTGCCAGCAGTGGAAGGAGAGCAGGGTCCTACGAGCAGTACTTC. Its translation is CASSGRRAGSYEQYF. The rearrangement uses TRBV6-1 and TRBJ2-7, with a possible D match to TRBD1 (5 bases). Germline loops: CDR1 MNHNS, CDR2 SASEGT. This CDR3 region has 15 residues. Trimming left V 4 bases short and J 1 base short, with 14 bases between.

V is TRBV19 and J is TRBJ2-1; D is perhaps TRBD2 (6 bases). From germline, CDR1 is LNHDA and CDR2 SQIVND (reference sequence). The CDR3 has 16 amino acids. V lost 3 bases and J 7 bases, leaving 19 bases between the germline ends. CDR3 bases: TGTGCCAGTAGTATCCCCGGCGGGGCGACGGCTAATGAGCAGTTCTTC. Translating it yields CASSIPGGATANEQFF. Full variable domain (missing parts from reference TRBV19 and TRBJ2-1): DGGITQSPKYLFRKEGQNVTLSCEQNLNHDAMYWYRQDPGQGLRLIYYSQIVNDFQKGDIAEGYSVSREKKESFPLTVTSAQKNPTAFYLCASSIPGGATANEQFFGPGTRLTVL.

The V call is TRBV5-1, the J call TRBJ2-5; D remains ambiguous. This CDR3 contains 15 residues. Trimming removed 3 bases at V and 5 bases at J, with 17 bases between. Germline V gives CDR1 SGHRS, CDR2 YFSETQ. In DNA, the CDR3 is TGCGCCAGCAGCTGGTCGGGTGGCAATTGGGAGACCCAGTACTTC. It is translated as CASSWSGGNWETQYF. Based on the CDR3 plus reference TRBV5-1 and TRBJ2-5, the full variable domain is KAGVTQTPRYLIKTRGQQVTLSCSPISGHRSVSWYQQTPGQGLQFLFEYFSETQRNKGNFPGRFSGRQFSNSRSEMNVSTLELGDSALYLCASSWSGGNWETQYFGPGTRLLVL.

The chain joins TRBV11-2 to TRBJ2-1; 7 positions match TRBD1. The CDR3 is 14 residues long. Looked up from germline, CDR1 is SGHAT and CDR2 is FQNNGV. V dropped 1 base and J dropped 9; count of bases not matched to a gene: 6. The CDR3 protein is CASSLATGKIEQFF. CDR3 coding DNA: TGTGCCAGCAGCTTAGCGACAGGGAAGATTGAGCAGTTCTTC.

This rearrangement joins TRBV11-2 to TRBJ2-7; no definite D call. Germline V gives CDR1 SGHAT, CDR2 FQNNGV. V dropped 8 bases and J dropped 4 bases, with 9 bases sitting between them. This CDR3 spans 11 amino acids. The CDR3 nucleotides read TGTGCCAGCCTCAGTGGTTACGAGCAGTACTTC. Translation: CASLSGYEQYF.

The chain employs TRBV6-1 and TRBJ2-7; TRBD2 matches at 14 bases. V trimming: 6 bases; J trimming: 2 bases; junction bases outside the gene matches: 3. The CDR3 loop spans 15 amino acids. Germline V lookup: CDR1 MNHNS, CDR2 SASEGT. The CDR3 sequence is CASSGGLAGAYEQYF. The CDR3 DNA follows: TGTGCCAGCAGCGGGGGACTAGCGGGGGCCTACGAGCAGTACTTC.

CDR3 loop: CASISLRDLGQPQHF. In DNA, the CDR3 is TGTGCCAGTATATCCCTCAGGGATTTGGGACAGCCCCAGCATTTT. The V call is TRBV19, the J call TRBJ1-5; perhaps TRBD1 as D (5 bases). CDR1 is LNHDA and CDR2 is SQIVND in the germline V gene (reference sequence). With 7 bases removed from V and 7 bases from J, the gap between germline ends came to 20 bases. This CDR3 contains 15 residues.

This chain uses TRBV21-1 with TRBJ2-7; the table names TRBD1, a call not compared with the DNA. TRBV21-1 is deemed a pseudogene. This CDR3 region has 14 residues. The CDR3 sequence: CASSQRDISYEQYF. Here the CDR3 DNA reads TGTGCCAGCAGCCAACGGGACATCTCCTACGAGCAGTACTTC.

V usage is TRBV28 and J usage is TRBJ1-5, with 7 nucleotides matching TRBD1. This CDR3 has 16 amino acids. Germline CDR1 and CDR2: MDHEN and SYDVKM. J gave up 0 bases and V 4 bases, and 6 bases lay outside the gene matches. This CDR3 is CASSYGTAYSNQPQHF. The CDR3 coding sequence is TGTGCCAGCAGTTACGGGACAGCGTATAGCAATCAGCCCCAGCATTTT.

This clone has only a few counts. The chain couples TRBV11-2 to TRBJ2-3, with D maybe TRBD2 (7 bases). V was trimmed by 0 bases and J by 4 bases, leaving 17 bases between them. Germline V CDR1 and CDR2: SGHAT, FQNNGV. The CDR3 runs 17 residues. CDR3 in DNA: TGTGCCAGCAGCTTAGAAAGGGGGAGGGGGAGGGCAGATACGCAGTATTTT. This codes for CASSLERGRGRADTQYF.

The genes are TRBV9 and TRBJ2-5; TRBD2 matches at 9 bases. The CDR3 length is 19 residues. Per germline, CDR1 SGDLS and CDR2 YYNGEE. Unmatched junction bases numbered 15, after V lost 0 bases and J lost 3 bases. The CDR3, as DNA: TGTGCCAGCAGCGTAGAGGAGCCTGGGGTAGCGGGGGTCGAAGAGACCCAGTACTTC. It specifies CASSVEEPGVAGVEETQYF.

The J gene is TRBJ1-4, the V gene TRBV5-6, with 7 bases that match TRBD1. The CDR3 sequence is 13 residues long. CDR1 is SGHDT and CDR2 is YYEEEE in the germline V gene. The ends lost 3 bases at V and 8 bases at J; junction bases unmatched: 4. CDR3 sequence (DNA): TGTGCCAGCAGCTCACAGGGGAACGAAAAACTGTTTTTT. Translating gives CASSSQGNEKLFF.

CDR3 coding DNA: TGTGCCAGCACGGTAAATGCTAATGAAAAACTGTTTTTT. Its protein is CASTVNANEKLFF. This chain uses TRBV28 with TRBJ1-4; the D is unclear. This CDR3 contains 13 residues. Germline V lookup: CDR1 MDHEN, CDR2 SYDVKM. V was clipped by 7 bases and J by 3 bases, with 9 bases between them.

The chain employs TRBV25-1 and TRBJ2-7; 10 bases match TRBD1. The CDR3 runs 15 residues. V trimming: 3 bases; J trimming: 6 bases; junction bases outside the gene matches: 8. Germline CDR1 is MGHDK and CDR2 is SYGVNS. For the CDR3, the DNA is TGTGCCAGCAGTGATGGGACAGGGGTAGTGGGCGAGCAGTACTTC. Its translation: CASSDGTGVVGEQYF.

The V gene is TRBV6-6, the J gene TRBJ2-7; 7 nucleotides match TRBD1. CDR3 length equals 13 residues. Germline CDR1 reads MNHNY; CDR2 reads SVGAGI (reference sequence). The J segment lost 7 bases and the V segment lost 5 bases, leaving 8 bases of the junction unmatched. The CDR3 DNA follows: TGTGCCAGCAGTCAGGGATCCAGGGGGGAGCAGTACTTC. It is translated as CASSQGSRGEQYF.

The chain combines TRBV10-1 with TRBJ2-7; possibly TRBD1 for D (6 bases). CDR3 length: 17 amino acids. V lost 0 bases and J 0 bases, leaving 15 bases between the germline ends. Germline V CDR1 and CDR2: WNHNN, SYGVQD (reference sequence). DNA of the CDR3: TGCGCCAGCAGTGAGTCGACGTCGGGACAATTCTCCTACGAGCAGTACTTC. Protein: CASSESTSGQFSYEQYF.

V and J are TRBV30 and TRBJ2-7; 9 positions match TRBD2. CDR1 and CDR2 (germline): GTSNPN, SVGIG (reference sequence). J gave up 7 bases and V 2 bases, and 9 bases lay outside the gene matches. This CDR3 has 14 residues. CDR3: CAWSHPGTSREQYF. The CDR3 DNA is TGTGCCTGGAGTCATCCCGGGACTAGCAGGGAGCAGTACTTC.

The gene calls are TRBV28 and TRBJ1-2; no clear D gene. The germline gives CDR1 MDHEN, CDR2 SYDVKM. The CDR3 runs to 10 residues. The CDR3 protein is CATGGYGYTF. As DNA, the CDR3 is TGTGCGACGGGAGGCTATGGCTACACCTTC.

The rearrangement joins TRBV6-1 to TRBJ1-5, with D tentatively TRBD1 (5 bases). CDR1 and CDR2 from the germline V gene are MNHNS and SASEGT. Trimming left V 0 bases short and J 5 bases short, with 14 bases between. This CDR3 spans 16 amino acids. The CDR3: CASSEAVGKGYQPQHF. CDR3 bases: TGTGCCAGCAGTGAAGCCGTGGGGAAGGGGTATCAGCCCCAGCATTTT.

V gene TRBV2 combines with J gene TRBJ2-3, with D possibly being TRBD2 (6 bases). V lost 0 bases and J 6 bases, leaving 16 bases between the germline ends. CDR1 is SNHLY and CDR2 is FYNNEI in the germline V gene. The CDR3 spans 16 residues. CDR3 amino acids: CASSEAPGVTGDTQYF. CDR3 nucleotide sequence: TGTGCCAGCAGTGAAGCTCCGGGGGTTACCGGGGATACGCAGTATTTT.